What follows describes a single T cell receptor (beta chain). The data were taken from a study of ipilimumab plus nivolumab after autologous stem cell transplantation. The wider study: Myeloma patients were high-risk transplant-naive or relapsed within 3 years of first autologous transplant.

Using immunoSEQ multiplex PCR, the repertoire was profiled, and TCRdb retains in-frame clones only, with some absent. The sample consists of some 44,000 clones, over 75% of them appearing once. CDR1 is SQVTM, CDR2 ANQGSEA, per germline. The length of the CDR3 is 12 residues. V dropped 7 bases and J dropped 3 bases, with 12 bases sitting between them. The input for sequencing was PBMCs, taken in a trial of ipilimumab plus nivolumab as post-transplant consolidation. The source of this sequence is a male donor with multiple myeloma. This sequence joins TRBV29-1 and TRBJ2-5; perhaps TRBD2 as D (6 bases). The DNA for the CDR3 is TGCAGCGCCCAGGGCGGGGAAGAGACCCAGTACTTC. Translation: CSAQGGEETQYF.